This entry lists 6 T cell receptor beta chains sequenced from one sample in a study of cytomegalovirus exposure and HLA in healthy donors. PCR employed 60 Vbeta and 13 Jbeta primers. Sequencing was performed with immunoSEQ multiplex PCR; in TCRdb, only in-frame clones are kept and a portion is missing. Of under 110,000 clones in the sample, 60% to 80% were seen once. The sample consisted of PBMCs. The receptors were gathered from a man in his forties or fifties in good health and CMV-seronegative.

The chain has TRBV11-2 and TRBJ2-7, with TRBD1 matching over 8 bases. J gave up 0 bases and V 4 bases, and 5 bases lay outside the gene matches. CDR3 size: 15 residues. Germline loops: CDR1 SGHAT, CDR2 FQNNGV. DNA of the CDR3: TGTGCCAGCAGCTCCCGAACAGGGGGCTCCTACGAGCAGTACTTC. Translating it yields CASSSRTGGSYEQYF.

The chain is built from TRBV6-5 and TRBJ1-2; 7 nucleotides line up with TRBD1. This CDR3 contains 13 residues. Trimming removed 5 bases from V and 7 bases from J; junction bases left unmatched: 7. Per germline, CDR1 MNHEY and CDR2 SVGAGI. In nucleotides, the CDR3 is TGTGCCAGCAGTGAAGGGGCAGGGGGTGGCTACACCTTC. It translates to CASSEGAGGGYTF.

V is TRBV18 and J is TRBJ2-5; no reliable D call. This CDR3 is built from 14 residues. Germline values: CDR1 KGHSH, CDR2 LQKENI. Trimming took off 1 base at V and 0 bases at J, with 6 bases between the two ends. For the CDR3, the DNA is TGTGCCAGCTCACCACTACAGAACCAAGAGACCCAGTACTTC. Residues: CASSPLQNQETQYF.

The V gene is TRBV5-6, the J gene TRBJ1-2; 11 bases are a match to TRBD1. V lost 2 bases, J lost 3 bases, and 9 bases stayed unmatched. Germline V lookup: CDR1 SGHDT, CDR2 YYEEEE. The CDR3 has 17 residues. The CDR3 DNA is TGTGCCAGCAGCTTTGGGACAGGGGGGCGCGGCGACTATGGCTACACCTTC. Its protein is CASSFGTGGRGDYGYTF.

For the CDR3, the DNA is TGCGCCAGCAGCCTCGGACAGGGGTGGTACGAGCAGTACTTC. Its translation is CASSLGQGWYEQYF. The chain uses TRBV5-1 and TRBJ2-7; TRBD1 matches 9 bases. The germline gives CDR1 SGHRS, CDR2 YFSETQ. The CDR3 runs 14 residues. Unmatched junction bases numbered 6, after V lost 4 bases and J lost 4 bases. Supplemented by reference TRBV5-1 and TRBJ2-7, the full variable domain reads KAGVTQTPRYLIKTRGQQVTLSCSPISGHRSVSWYQQTPGQGLQFLFEYFSETQRNKGNFPGRFSGRQFSNSRSEMNVSTLELGDSALYLCASSLGQGWYEQYFGPGTRLTVT.

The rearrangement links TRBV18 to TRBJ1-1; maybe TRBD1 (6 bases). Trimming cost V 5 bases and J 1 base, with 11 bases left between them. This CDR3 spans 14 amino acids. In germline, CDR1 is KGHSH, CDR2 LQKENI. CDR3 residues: CASSWGGQNTEAFF. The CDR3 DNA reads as TGTGCCAGCTCATGGGGGGGGCAGAACACTGAAGCTTTCTTT.